Listed below are T cell receptor beta chains from one sample, sequenced in a study of response to subunit inactivated influenza vaccine. TCRdb re-derived calls from the RT-PCR reads in MiXCR, one entry per CDR3 protein. The top ten clones hold about 9.4% of a sample with 800,000 or so distinct CDR3 sequences, 21% of them seen once. The sample consisted of PBMCs from blood, taken approximately 5 days after vaccination. The receptors shown here come from a man over 45 who received an inactivated influenza vaccine. CDR3s include the opening cysteine and the closing phenylalanine or tryptophan. D genes are given only for firm matches. Clone size is stated in some rows and not others, as once, few, many or a class when expanded.

clone_size	v_call	j_call	d_call	cdr3_aa	cdr3_nt
many	TRBV19	TRBJ2-7	TRBD1	CASGTGEAYEQYF	TGTGCCAGTGGGACAGGAGAAGCCTACGAGCAGTACTTC
.	TRBV10-3	TRBJ2-7	TRBD2	CAISEISGSSSYEQYF	TGTGCCATCAGTGAAATTAGCGGGAGCTCCTCCTACGAGCAGTACTTC
few	TRBV20-1	TRBJ1-2	.	CRARGSYGYTF	TGCAGAGCCCGTGGCAGCTATGGCTACACCTTC
many	TRBV12-3/TRBV12-4	TRBJ2-7	.	CASSFSTGKGEQYF	TGTGCCAGCAGTTTCTCGACAGGAAAAGGCGAGCAGTACTTC
.	TRBV2	TRBJ2-7	.	CASSVTQTYEQYF	TGTGCCAGCAGTGTCACACAAACCTACGAGCAGTACTTC
many	TRBV28	TRBJ1-2	TRBD1	CASSLGRGSYGYTF	TGTGCCAGCAGTTTAGGCAGGGGGAGCTATGGCTACACCTTC
.	TRBV20-1	TRBJ2-2	TRBD2	CSAQPAGGRTGELFF	TGCAGTGCGCAGCCAGCGGGGGGGCGCACCGGGGAGCTGTTTTTT
few	TRBV20-1	TRBJ2-1	TRBD2	CSARDGRDLPYNEQFF	TGCAGTGCTAGAGATGGGAGGGACTTACCCTACAATGAGCAGTTCTTC
.	TRBV15	TRBJ2-5	.	CATSRDPTGETQYF	TGTGCCACCAGCAGGGACCCCACGGGGGAGACCCAGTACTTC
few	TRBV9	TRBJ2-1	TRBD1	CASSRLTGDGYNEQFF	TGTGCCAGCAGCCGATTAACAGGGGACGGCTACAATGAGCAGTTCTTC
.	TRBV6-5	TRBJ2-1	.	CASSYSIGTLSYNEQFF	TGTGCCAGCAGTTACTCGATAGGGACTCTCTCCTACAATGAGCAGTTCTTC
few	TRBV5-1	TRBJ1-3	.	CASSLDSGDSGNTIYF	TGCGCCAGCAGCTTGGATTCGGGGGACTCTGGAAACACCATATATTTT
few	TRBV7-9	TRBJ2-3	.	CASSLGVAEGTQYF	TGTGCCAGCAGCTTAGGAGTTGCTGAGGGTACGCAGTATTTT
.	TRBV20-1	TRBJ2-7	TRBD2	CSARDGGVHEQYF	TGCAGTGCTAGAGATGGGGGGGTCCACGAGCAGTACTTC
few	TRBV24-1	TRBJ2-3	.	CATSDLPGSTDTQYF	TGTGCCACCAGTGATTTGCCGGGGAGCACAGATACGCAGTATTTT
few	TRBV7-2	TRBJ2-3	.	CASSFAAVTDTQYF	TGTGCCAGCAGCTTTGCGGCGGTAACAGATACGCAGTATTTT
.	TRBV7-9	TRBJ2-5	.	CASSLLGQTQETQYF	TGTGCCAGCAGCTTACTAGGACAGACCCAAGAGACCCAGTACTTC
.	TRBV2	TRBJ2-2	TRBD2	CASSASGRASGELFF	TGTGCCAGCAGTGCTAGCGGGAGGGCCAGCGGGGAGCTGTTTTTT
many	TRBV7-9	TRBJ2-7	TRBD2	CASSLGGLTYEQYF	TGCGCCAGCAGCTTGGGAGGGCTTACCTACGAGCAGTACTTC
many	TRBV29-1	TRBJ2-3	.	CSVLISDTQYF	TGCAGCGTCTTGATTTCCGATACGCAGTATTTT